These 21 T cell receptor beta chains share one sample of origin, sequenced in a study of T cells after yellow fever vaccination. TCRdb fed the 5' RACE reads into MiXCR, producing one record per CDR3 protein. The sample yields under 550,000 distinct CDR3 sequences, just over 20% seen once. This specimen was PBMCs, taken 21 days after the first yellow fever vaccination. These receptors originate from a man younger than 35 who received the YFV17D yellow fever vaccine.

The chain couples TRBV6-2 or TRBV6-3 to TRBJ2-1; TRBD1 matches at 8 bases. The V gene's germline CDR1 is MNHEY and CDR2 SVGEGT. This CDR3 is built from 16 residues. Germline trimming cut 6 bases from V and 3 bases from J; bases unmatched to any gene: 10. CDR3 sequence (DNA): TGTGCCAGCAGGGGAGGACAGGGTAGGGTCTACAATGAGCAGTTCTTC. This sequence encodes CASRGGQGRVYNEQFF.

This clonotype was found a few times. The chain links TRBV7-6 to TRBJ1-1; TRBD1 might be the D (5 bases). The length of the CDR3 is 14 residues. Germline V CDR1 and CDR2: SGHVS, FNYEAQ. Trimming took 2 bases from V and 3 from J, leaving 10 bases between them. In DNA, the CDR3 is TGTGCCAGCAGCTTACACCAGGGATACACTGAAGCTTTCTTT. This translates into CASSLHQGYTEAFF.

The V gene is TRBV6-2 or TRBV6-3, the J gene TRBJ1-1; weak D call: TRBD1 (5 bases). The CDR3 spans 13 residues. Trimming shortened V by 10 bases and J by 5 bases, and 17 bases separated the two germline ends. Germline CDR1 is MNHEY and CDR2 is SVGEGT. The CDR3 is CANIKFQGTEAFF. The CDR3 bases are TGTGCCAACATTAAGTTCCAGGGTACTGAAGCTTTCTTT.

The genes are TRBV20-1 and TRBJ2-3; possibly TRBD2 for D (6 bases). The CDR3 loop spans 14 amino acids. Trimming cost V 1 base and J 7 bases, with 15 bases left between them. Germline lookup yields CDR1 DFQATT and CDR2 SNEGSKA (reference sequence). The CDR3 spells CSARASSGYYTQYF. CDR3 in DNA: TGCAGTGCTAGAGCTAGTAGCGGATACTATACGCAGTATTTT.

This clonotype was seen a handful of times. The V gene is TRBV7-6, the J gene TRBJ2-1, with D possibly matching TRBD2 (6 bases). Germline V lookup: CDR1 SGHVS, CDR2 FNYEAQ. The CDR3 is 15 amino acids. V was cut by 0 bases and J by 6 bases, with 12 bases left in between. The DNA for the CDR3 is TGTGCCAGCAGCTTAGCGGTGGAGGGGATCAATGAGCAGTTCTTC. This codes for CASSLAVEGINEQFF.

The chain couples TRBV5-1 to TRBJ2-1; 7 nucleotides align to TRBD2. CDR3 length: 14 amino acids. The V gene end was trimmed by 5 bases and the J gene end by 4 bases; junction bases not matched to a gene: 6. Per germline, CDR1 SGHRS and CDR2 YFSETQ. The DNA of the CDR3 is TGCGCCAGCAGGGTCGGGGGGAAGTACAATGAGCAGTTCTTC. This translates into CASRVGGKYNEQFF.

This clonotype was seen just once. The chain employs TRBV6-2 or TRBV6-3 and TRBJ1-4, with TRBD1 as a possible D gene (6 bases). Between the trimmed V and J ends, which lost 1 base and 5 bases, there was a span of 8 bases. Germline loops: CDR1 MNHEY, CDR2 SVGEGT. CDR3 length: 14 amino acids. The CDR3 DNA follows: TGTGCCAGCAGTTACTACAGGGCGAATGAAAAACTGTTTTTT. Its translation is CASSYYRANEKLFF.

This clonotype appeared a few times. The V and J genes are TRBV10-2 and TRBJ2-3; the D gene is possibly TRBD1 (6 bases). The CDR3 loop spans 14 amino acids. Germline CDR1 is WSHSY and CDR2 is SAAADI. Trimming pared 6 bases from V and 4 bases from J, leaving 14 bases between. CDR3 nucleotides: TGCGCCAGCAGAACAGCCCAGGGGTCAGATACGCAGTATTTT. Translated, it gives CASRTAQGSDTQYF.

This clonotype has a handful of counts. The CDR3 region is CASSEAGELFF. In DNA, the CDR3 is TGCGCCAGCAGTGAGGCCGGGGAGCTGTTTTTT. The chain joins TRBV10-2 to TRBJ2-2; D ambiguous. The CDR3 has 11 amino acids. The V gene's germline CDR1 is WSHSY and CDR2 SAAADI. With 2 bases removed from V and 6 bases from J, the gap between germline ends came to 1 base.

This clonotype was seen only a few times. The V call is TRBV20-1, the J call TRBJ2-7; 7 bases are shared with TRBD2. Germline loops: CDR1 DFQATT, CDR2 SNEGSKA (reference sequence). With 0 bases clipped from V and 0 bases from J, the junction kept 5 bases outside the gene matches. The CDR3 extends over 15 amino acids. CDR3 in DNA: TGCAGTGCTAGAGACAGGCGGGGGAGCTCCTACGAGCAGTACGTC. As protein: CSARDRRGSSYEQYV.

The genes are TRBV12-3 or TRBV12-4 and TRBJ1-5; 8 bases line up with TRBD1. This CDR3 contains 14 residues. V lost 7 bases and J lost 6; bases outside the gene matches: 8. CDR3 sequence reads: CASTETGVIQPQHF. DNA of the CDR3: TGTGCCAGCACCGAGACAGGGGTTATTCAGCCCCAGCATTTT.

This chain joins TRBV4-1 and TRBJ1-1, with D unresolved. V lost 4 bases and J 4 bases, leaving 10 bases between the germline ends. The CDR3 has 13 residues. CDR1 and CDR2 (germline): MGHRA, YSYEKL. CDR3 loop: CASSPHLGTEAFF. The CDR3 coding sequence is TGCGCCAGCAGCCCACATTTGGGCACTGAAGCTTTCTTT.

The rearrangement joins TRBV29-1 to TRBJ2-3; 10 bases agree with TRBD2. Germline V gene data show CDR1 as SQVTM and CDR2 as ANQGSEA. J gave up 5 bases and V 8 bases, and 10 bases lay outside the gene matches. This CDR3 comprises 14 residues. The CDR3 DNA follows: TGCAGCACTAGAAGCGGGGGGGCGAGAGATACGCAGTATTTT. This sequence encodes CSTRSGGARDTQYF.

This clonotype showed up many times. The rearrangement links TRBV28 to TRBJ2-5; D possibly corresponds to TRBD2 (5 bases). V was pared by 5 bases and J by 4 bases, with 11 bases between. Germline V gene lookup returns CDR1 MDHEN and CDR2 SYDVKM. The CDR3 sequence is 13 residues long. This CDR3 reads CASSLDTRETQYF. The CDR3 DNA reads TGTGCCAGCAGTCTAGACACTAGAGAGACCCAGTACTTC. The full variable domain, in which reference TRBV28 and TRBJ2-5 provide the parts outside the CDR3, is DVKVTQSSRYLVKRTGEKVFLECVQDMDHENMFWYRQDPGLGLRLIYFSYDVKMKEKGDIPEGYSVSREKKERFSLILESASTNQTSMYLCASSLDTRETQYFGPGTRLLVL.

This chain links TRBV5-1 with TRBJ2-1, with 10 positions matching TRBD1. After removal of 0 bases from V and 9 bases from J, the junction contained 6 bases not matched to a gene. CDR3 size: 15 residues. Germline V gives CDR1 SGHRS, CDR2 YFSETQ. CDR3 protein: CASSLAGQGSGEQFF. Written as DNA, the CDR3 is TGCGCCAGCAGCTTGGCGGGACAGGGGTCCGGTGAGCAGTTCTTC.

This clonotype was recorded a few times. The chain links TRBV7-2 to TRBJ2-4, with 7 bases fitting TRBD1. The CDR3 is made up of 15 amino acids. Per germline, CDR1 SGHTA and CDR2 FQGNSA. V trimming: 5 bases; J trimming: 2 bases; junction bases outside the gene matches: 6. The CDR3 DNA reads as TGTGCCAGCAGCCGACAGGGCCTTACCAAAAACATTCAGTACTTC. Translating it yields CASSRQGLTKNIQYF.

This clonotype was counted a few times. The chain combines TRBV7-8 with TRBJ2-7, with D unresolved. V was clipped by 5 bases and J by 3 bases, with 11 bases between them. The CDR3 spans 13 residues. Germline V gene sequence: CDR1 SGHVS, CDR2 FQNEAQ. The CDR3: CASSLGIFYEQYV. The CDR3 DNA reads as TGTGCCAGCAGCCTGGGGATTTTCTACGAGCAGTACGTC.

The chain is built from TRBV21-1 and TRBJ2-2; whether TRBD1, the table's D call, matches the DNA was not checked. TRBV21-1 represents a pseudogene. There are 18 residues in the CDR3. CDR3 protein: CASSKDGETGGETGELFF. The CDR3, as DNA: TGTGCCAGCAGCAAAGATGGGGAGACAGGGGGTGAGACCGGGGAGCTGTTTTTT.

The chain is built from TRBV28 and TRBJ2-1; 10 bases agree with TRBD1. The V and J ends lost 6 bases and 4 bases, in that order; junction bases with no gene match: 3. Germline V gene lookup returns CDR1 MDHEN and CDR2 SYDVKM. This CDR3 region has 14 residues. The CDR3 nucleotides are TGTGCCAGCAGCCGACAGGGGGCTTACAATGAGCAGTTCTTC. Translation gives CASSRQGAYNEQFF.

V usage is TRBV4-3 and J usage is TRBJ1-2; 7 nucleotides align to TRBD1. With 3 bases clipped from V and 4 bases from J, the junction kept 2 bases outside the gene matches. CDR3 length: 13 residues. The germline gives CDR1 LGHNA, CDR2 YSLEER. CDR3: CASSHAGGYGYTF. CDR3 DNA sequence: TGCGCCAGCAGCCACGCAGGGGGCTATGGCTACACCTTC.

V and J are TRBV7-3 and TRBJ2-3, with D possibly matching TRBD1 (5 bases). The CDR3 sequence is 14 residues long. Between the trimmed V and J ends, which lost 5 bases and 4 bases, there was a span of 13 bases. Per germline, CDR1 SGHTA and CDR2 FQGTGA. CDR3 loop: CASSTQGSADTQYF. The CDR3 nucleotides are TGTGCCAGCAGCACTCAGGGTTCTGCAGATACGCAGTATTTT.